Shown below are 11 T cell receptor beta chains from a single sample sequenced in a study of T cells in Graves' hyperthyroidism and ophthalmopathy. The CDR3 regions of TCR beta were amplified from RNA transcripts. Initially, a first-round RT-PCR of the TCR CDR3 employed the HTBI primer set. TCRdb passed the multiplex PCR reads through MiXCR, listing each CDR3 protein once. This table has about 540,000 distinct CDR3 sequences, approximately 44% appearing once. The sequenced sample was peripheral blood or thyroid tissue (not recorded which). These receptors were collected from a woman younger than 35 with Graves' hyperthyroidism.

This clonotype showed up just a few times. The V gene is TRBV5-6, the J gene TRBJ2-5, with TRBD1 identical over 9 bases. The CDR3 is 15 amino acids. With 4 bases clipped from V and 5 bases from J, the junction kept 9 bases outside the gene matches. Germline lookup yields CDR1 SGHDT and CDR2 YYEEEE. CDR3 loop: CASSLQGANWETQYF. For the CDR3, the DNA is TGTGCCAGCAGCCTACAGGGGGCTAACTGGGAGACCCAGTACTTC.

There are a few counts of this clonotype. The chain joins TRBV7-2 to TRBJ2-1; the match to TRBD2 covers 8 bases. CDR3 size: 16 residues. Trimming at V came to 5 bases and at J to 5 bases, leaving 11 bases not matched to a gene. Germline loops: CDR1 SGHTA, CDR2 FQGNSA. The CDR3 DNA sequence: TGTGCCAGCAGCCTAGGAGGGGCGGGAGGCAACAATGAGCAGTTCTTC. Translated: CASSLGGAGGNNEQFF.

The chain employs TRBV10-3 and TRBJ1-1, with 10 bases that match TRBD1. Germline loops: CDR1 ENHRY, CDR2 SYGVKD. The length of the CDR3 is 15 residues. J was trimmed by 4 bases and V by 7 bases; bases with no gene match: 9. The CDR3 DNA is TGTGCCATCAAGGGGGACAGGGGATTAGGCACTGAAGCTTTCTTT. Translated, it gives CAIKGDRGLGTEAFF.

This clonotype is a singleton in its sample. The CDR3 nucleotides read TGCAGTGCTAGCCTCGACGGGACCAACTCTTGGGGGGAGCTGTTTTTT. Residues: CSASLDGTNSWGELFF. The genes are TRBV20-1 and TRBJ2-2; D may correspond to TRBD1 or TRBD2 (5 bases each). The germline CDR1 and CDR2 sequences are DFQATT and SNEGSKA (reference sequence). Deletions cut 3 bases from V and 8 bases from J, with 22 bases between. The CDR3 has 16 residues.

The CDR3 loop reads CSVTGQGQIYEHF. The CDR3 nucleotides read TGCAGCGTTACCGGACAGGGGCAAATCTACGAGCATTTT. This rearrangement joins TRBV29-1 to TRBJ1-5; 9 bases are a match to TRBD1. There are 13 residues in the CDR3. Germline V gene sequence: CDR1 SQVTM, CDR2 ANQGSEA. The V segment lost 5 bases and the J segment 14 bases; nucleotides outside the gene matches: 13.

This clonotype was detected ten times or more. The V gene is TRBV5-1, the J gene TRBJ2-5; 7 bases agree with TRBD1. V shed 2 bases, J shed 0 bases, and the junction held 7 bases outside the gene matches. The CDR3 consists of 16 residues. Germline V gives CDR1 SGHRS, CDR2 YFSETQ. Here the CDR3 reads CASSLPRDSHQETQYF. CDR3 sequence (DNA): TGCGCCAGCAGCTTACCGAGGGACAGCCACCAAGAGACCCAGTACTTC.

Ten or more counts support this clonotype. The rearrangement links TRBV7-2 to TRBJ1-3; no clear D. The CDR3 runs 14 residues. V lost 3 bases and J lost 4, with 10 bases in between. From germline, CDR1 is SGHTA and CDR2 FQGNSA. CDR3 region: CASSFGPGGNTIYF. CDR3 DNA sequence: TGTGCCAGCAGCTTTGGCCCGGGAGGAAACACCATATATTTT.

This clonotype was observed a handful of times. The rearrangement uses TRBV29-1 and TRBJ2-7, with 11 bases aligning to TRBD2. Germline V gene sequence: CDR1 SQVTM, CDR2 ANQGSEA. V lost 3 bases to trimming and J lost 5 bases; unmatched junction nucleotides: 6. The CDR3 is 14 amino acids. CDR3 protein: CSVDGLAGGNEQYF. DNA of the CDR3: TGCAGCGTTGATGGGCTAGCGGGGGGTAACGAGCAGTACTTC.

The sample holds a few counts of this clonotype. The rearrangement joins TRBV24-1 to TRBJ2-5; 12 nucleotides agree with TRBD2. V shed 6 bases, J shed 11 bases, and the junction held 9 bases outside the gene matches. The CDR3 has 14 residues. Germline V gene lookup returns CDR1 KGHDR and CDR2 SFDVKD. CDR3 amino acids: CATSSSGRGGEQYF. The CDR3, as DNA: TGTGCCACCAGTTCTAGCGGGAGGGGAGGGGAGCAGTACTTC.

This clonotype was counted only a few times. A much more abundant neighbour one base away suggests this may be a read error. This chain joins TRBV28 and TRBJ1-6, with D perhaps matching TRBD1 (5 bases). Germline CDR1 MDHEN, CDR2 SYDVKM. The length of the CDR3 is 12 residues. V was shortened by 6 bases and J by 14 bases, with 14 bases between the two germline ends. The chain's CDR3 is CASSIARASLHF. The CDR3 DNA reads as TGTGCCAGCAGCATAGCCAGGGCCTCCCTCCACTTT.

The sample holds many counts of this clonotype. This sequence joins TRBV10-3 and TRBJ1-1; no clear D. The ends were cut back, 3 bases at V and 6 bases at J, with 14 bases in the middle. Germline V gene data show CDR1 as ENHRY and CDR2 as SYGVKD. The CDR3 sequence is 14 residues long. The CDR3 DNA reads as TGTGCCATCAGTGATGCCGCCATTGGGCCTGAAGCTTTCTTT. Translating gives CAISDAAIGPEAFF.